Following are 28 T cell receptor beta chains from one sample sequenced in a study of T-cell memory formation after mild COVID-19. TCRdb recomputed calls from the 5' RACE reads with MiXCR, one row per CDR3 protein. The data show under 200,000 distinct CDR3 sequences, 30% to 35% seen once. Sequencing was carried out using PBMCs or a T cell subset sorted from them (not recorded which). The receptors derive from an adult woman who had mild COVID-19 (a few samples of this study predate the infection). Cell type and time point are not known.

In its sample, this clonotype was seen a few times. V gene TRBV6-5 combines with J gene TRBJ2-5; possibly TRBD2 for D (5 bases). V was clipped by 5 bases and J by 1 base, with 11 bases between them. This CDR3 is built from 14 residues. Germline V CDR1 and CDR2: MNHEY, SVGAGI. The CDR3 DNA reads TGTGCCAGCAGTCCCTGGAGCGGCCAAGAGACCCAGTACTTC. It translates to CASSPWSGQETQYF.

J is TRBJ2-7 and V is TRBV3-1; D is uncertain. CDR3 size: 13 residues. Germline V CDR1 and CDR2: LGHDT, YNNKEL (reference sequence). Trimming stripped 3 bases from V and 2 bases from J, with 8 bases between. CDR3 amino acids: CASSQTVTYEQYF. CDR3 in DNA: TGTGCCAGCAGCCAGACTGTAACCTACGAGCAGTACTTC.

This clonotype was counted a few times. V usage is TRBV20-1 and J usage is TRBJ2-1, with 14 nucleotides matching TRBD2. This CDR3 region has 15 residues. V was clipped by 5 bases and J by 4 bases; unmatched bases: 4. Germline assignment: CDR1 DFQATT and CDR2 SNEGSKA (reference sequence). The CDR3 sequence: CSAPGLAGVYNEQFF. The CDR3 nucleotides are TGCAGTGCTCCGGGACTAGCGGGAGTTTACAATGAGCAGTTCTTC.

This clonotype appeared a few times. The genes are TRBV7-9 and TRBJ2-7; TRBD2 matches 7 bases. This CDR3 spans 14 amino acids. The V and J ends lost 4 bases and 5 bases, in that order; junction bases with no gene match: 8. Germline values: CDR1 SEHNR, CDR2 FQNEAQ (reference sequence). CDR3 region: CASSSPGRIHEQYF. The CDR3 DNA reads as TGTGCCAGCAGCTCCCCCGGGAGGATCCACGAGCAGTACTTC. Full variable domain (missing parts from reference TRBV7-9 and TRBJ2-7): DTGVSQNPRHKITKRGQNVTFRCDPISEHNRLYWYRQTLGQGPEFLTYFQNEAQLEKSRLLSDRFSAERPKGSFSTLEIQRTEQGDSAMYLCASSSPGRIHEQYFGPGTRLTVT.

CDR3 DNA sequence: TGTGCCAGCAGTTCCATGGACAGTAGCACAGATACGCAGTATTTT. Its protein is CASSSMDSSTDTQYF. J is TRBJ2-3 and V is TRBV6-5; the D gene is possibly TRBD1 (6 bases). The CDR3 is 15 amino acids. Trimming removed 4 bases from V and 0 bases from J, with 11 bases in between. The germline CDR1 and CDR2 sequences are MNHEY and SVGAGI.

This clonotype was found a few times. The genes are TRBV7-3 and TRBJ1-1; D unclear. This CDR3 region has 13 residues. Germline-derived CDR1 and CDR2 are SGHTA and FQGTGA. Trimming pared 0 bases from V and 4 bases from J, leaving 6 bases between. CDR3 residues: CASSLTYRTEAFF. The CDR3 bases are TGTGCCAGCAGCTTAACATACCGCACTGAAGCTTTCTTT.

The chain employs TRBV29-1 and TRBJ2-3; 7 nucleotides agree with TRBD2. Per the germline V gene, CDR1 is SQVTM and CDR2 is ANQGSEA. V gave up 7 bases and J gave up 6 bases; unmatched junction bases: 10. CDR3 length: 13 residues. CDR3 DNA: TGCAGCGCCCCCAGGGCGGGAGTTGATACGCAGTATTTT. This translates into CSAPRAGVDTQYF.

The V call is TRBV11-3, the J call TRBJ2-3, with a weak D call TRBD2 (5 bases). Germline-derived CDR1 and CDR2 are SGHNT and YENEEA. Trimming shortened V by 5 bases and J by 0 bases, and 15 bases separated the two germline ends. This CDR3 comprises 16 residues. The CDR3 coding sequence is TGTGCCAGCAGCCACCAGAGAGGGCTAAGCACAGATACGCAGTATTTT. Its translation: CASSHQRGLSTDTQYF. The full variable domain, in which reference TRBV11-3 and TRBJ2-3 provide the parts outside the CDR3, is EAGVVQSPRYKIIEKKQPVAFWCNPISGHNTLYWYLQNLGQGPELLIRYENEEAVDDSQLPKDRFSAERLKGVDSTLKIQPAELGDSAVYLCASSHQRGLSTDTQYFGPGTRLTVL.

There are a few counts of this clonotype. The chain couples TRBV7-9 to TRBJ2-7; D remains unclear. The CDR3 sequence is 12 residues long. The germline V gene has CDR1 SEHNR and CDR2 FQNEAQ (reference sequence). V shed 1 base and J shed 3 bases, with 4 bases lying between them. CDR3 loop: CASSLVVYEQYF. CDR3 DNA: TGTGCCAGCAGCTTAGTAGTCTACGAGCAGTACTTC.

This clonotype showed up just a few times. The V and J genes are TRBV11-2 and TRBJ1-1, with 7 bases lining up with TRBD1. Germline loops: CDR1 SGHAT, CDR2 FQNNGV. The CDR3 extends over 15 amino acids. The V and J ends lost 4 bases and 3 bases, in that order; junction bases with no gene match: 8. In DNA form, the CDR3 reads TGTGCCAGCAGCTACCCTACAGGGGTCGACACTGAAGCTTTCTTT. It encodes CASSYPTGVDTEAFF. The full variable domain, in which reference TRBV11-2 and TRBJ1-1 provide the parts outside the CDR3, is EAGVAQSPRYKIIEKRQSVAFWCNPISGHATLYWYQQILGQGPKLLIQFQNNGVVDDSQLPKDRFSAERLKGVDSTLKIQPAKLEDSAVYLCASSYPTGVDTEAFFGQGTRLTVV.

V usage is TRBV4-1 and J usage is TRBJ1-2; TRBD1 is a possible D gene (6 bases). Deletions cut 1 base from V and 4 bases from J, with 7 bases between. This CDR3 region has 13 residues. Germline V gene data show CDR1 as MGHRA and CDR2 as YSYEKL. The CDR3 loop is CASSQGTAYGYTF. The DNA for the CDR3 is TGCGCCAGCAGCCAAGGGACAGCCTATGGCTACACCTTC.

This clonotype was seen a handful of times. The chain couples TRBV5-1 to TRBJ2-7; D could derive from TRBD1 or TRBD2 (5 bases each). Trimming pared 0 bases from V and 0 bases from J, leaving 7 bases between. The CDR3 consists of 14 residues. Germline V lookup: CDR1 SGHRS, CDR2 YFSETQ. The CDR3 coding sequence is TGCGCCAGCAGCTTGGGGGACGCCTCCTACGAGCAGTACTTC. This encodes CASSLGDASYEQYF. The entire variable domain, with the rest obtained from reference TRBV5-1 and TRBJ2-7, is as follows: KAGVTQTPRYLIKTRGQQVTLSCSPISGHRSVSWYQQTPGQGLQFLFEYFSETQRNKGNFPGRFSGRQFSNSRSEMNVSTLELGDSALYLCASSLGDASYEQYFGPGTRLTVT.

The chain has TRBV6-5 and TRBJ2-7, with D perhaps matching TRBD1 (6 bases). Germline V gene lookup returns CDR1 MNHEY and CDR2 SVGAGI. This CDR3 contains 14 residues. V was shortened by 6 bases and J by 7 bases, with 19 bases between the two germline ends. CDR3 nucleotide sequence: TGTGCCAGCAGCTCCGGGACACCTACGGGGGAGCAGTACTTC. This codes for CASSSGTPTGEQYF.

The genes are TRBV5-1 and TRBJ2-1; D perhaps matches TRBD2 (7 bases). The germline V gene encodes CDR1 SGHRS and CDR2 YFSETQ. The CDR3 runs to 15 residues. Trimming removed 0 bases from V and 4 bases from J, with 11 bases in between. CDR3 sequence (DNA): TGCGCCAGCAGCTTGGAGGGGGGACTATACAATGAGCAGTTCTTC. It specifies CASSLEGGLYNEQFF.

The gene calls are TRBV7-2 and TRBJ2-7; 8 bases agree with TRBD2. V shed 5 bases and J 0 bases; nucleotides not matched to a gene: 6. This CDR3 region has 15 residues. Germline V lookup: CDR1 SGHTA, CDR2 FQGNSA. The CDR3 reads CASSGGGPYSYEQYF. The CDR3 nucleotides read TGTGCCAGCAGCGGCGGGGGGCCCTACTCCTACGAGCAGTACTTC.

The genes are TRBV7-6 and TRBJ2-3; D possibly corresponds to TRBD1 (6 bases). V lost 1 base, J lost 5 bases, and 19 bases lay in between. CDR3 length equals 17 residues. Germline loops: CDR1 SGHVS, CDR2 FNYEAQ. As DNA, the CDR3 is TGTGCCAGCAGCTTAGGACTCCGAGGGGGAACGAAAGATACGCAGTATTTT. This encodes CASSLGLRGGTKDTQYF.

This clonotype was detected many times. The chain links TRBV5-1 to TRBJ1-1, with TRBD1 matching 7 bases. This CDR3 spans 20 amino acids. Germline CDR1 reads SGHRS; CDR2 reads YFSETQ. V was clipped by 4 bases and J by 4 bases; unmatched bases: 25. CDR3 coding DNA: TGCGCCAGCAGCACCAGGGGGGTCCCGATAAAGGGGGACTGGGTCACTGAAGCTTTCTTT. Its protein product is CASSTRGVPIKGDWVTEAFF.

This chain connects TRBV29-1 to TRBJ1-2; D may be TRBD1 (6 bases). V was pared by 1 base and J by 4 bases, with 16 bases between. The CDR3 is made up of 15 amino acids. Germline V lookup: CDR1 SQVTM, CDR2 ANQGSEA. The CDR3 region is CSVEGLLGTSYGYTF. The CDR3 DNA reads TGCAGCGTTGAAGGACTGTTAGGGACAAGCTATGGCTACACCTTC.

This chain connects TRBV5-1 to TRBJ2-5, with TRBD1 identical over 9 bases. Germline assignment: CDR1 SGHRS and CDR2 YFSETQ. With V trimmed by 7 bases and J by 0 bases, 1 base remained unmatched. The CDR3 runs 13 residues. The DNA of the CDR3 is TGCGCCAGCTGGACAGGGGACCAAGAGACCCAGTACTTC. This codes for CASWTGDQETQYF.

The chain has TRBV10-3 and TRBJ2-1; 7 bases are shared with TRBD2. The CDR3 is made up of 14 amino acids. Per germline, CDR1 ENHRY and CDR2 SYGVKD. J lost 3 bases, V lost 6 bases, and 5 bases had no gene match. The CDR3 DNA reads TGTGCCATCAGGACTAGCTCTGTCTACAATGAGCAGTTCTTC. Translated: CAIRTSSVYNEQFF.

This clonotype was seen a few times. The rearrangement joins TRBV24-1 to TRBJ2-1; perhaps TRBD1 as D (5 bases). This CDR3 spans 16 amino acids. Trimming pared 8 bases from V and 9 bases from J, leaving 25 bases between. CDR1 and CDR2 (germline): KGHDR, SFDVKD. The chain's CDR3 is CATKGPVGREDGEQFF. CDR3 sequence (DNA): TGTGCCACCAAAGGCCCCGTGGGCAGGGAAGACGGTGAGCAGTTCTTC.

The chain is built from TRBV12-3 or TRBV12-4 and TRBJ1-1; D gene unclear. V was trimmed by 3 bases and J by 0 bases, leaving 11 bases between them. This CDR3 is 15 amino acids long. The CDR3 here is CASSLGKIMNTEAFF. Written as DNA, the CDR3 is TGTGCCAGCAGTTTGGGGAAGATTATGAACACTGAAGCTTTCTTT.

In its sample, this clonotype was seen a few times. This CDR3 is CATSEYTDSYNEQFF. CDR3 sequence (DNA): TGTGCCACCAGTGAATACACCGACAGCTACAATGAGCAGTTCTTC. This chain joins TRBV24-1 and TRBJ2-1; the D gene is possibly TRBD1 (5 bases). The V end lost 4 bases, the J end lost 3 bases, and 12 bases lay between the germline ends. Germline CDR1 and CDR2: KGHDR and SFDVKD. The CDR3 contains 15 residues.

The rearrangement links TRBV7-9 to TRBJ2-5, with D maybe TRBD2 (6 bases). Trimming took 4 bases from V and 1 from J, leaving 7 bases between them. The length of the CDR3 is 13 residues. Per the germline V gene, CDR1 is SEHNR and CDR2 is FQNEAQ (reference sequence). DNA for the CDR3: TGTGCCAGCAGCTGGGGGGTCCAAGAGACCCAGTACTTC. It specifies CASSWGVQETQYF.

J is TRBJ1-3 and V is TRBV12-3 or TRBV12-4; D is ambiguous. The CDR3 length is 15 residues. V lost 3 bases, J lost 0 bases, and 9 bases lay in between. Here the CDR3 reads CASSFFEVSGNTIYF. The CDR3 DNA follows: TGTGCCAGCAGTTTCTTCGAGGTCTCTGGAAACACCATATATTTT.

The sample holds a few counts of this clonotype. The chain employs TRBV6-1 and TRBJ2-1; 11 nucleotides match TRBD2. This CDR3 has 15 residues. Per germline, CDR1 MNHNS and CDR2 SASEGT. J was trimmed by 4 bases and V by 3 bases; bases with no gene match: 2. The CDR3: CASSDLAGGYNEQFF. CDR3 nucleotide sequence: TGTGCCAGCAGTGACTTAGCGGGAGGGTACAATGAGCAGTTCTTC.

CDR3 region: CASSGVQEQFF. Written as DNA, the CDR3 is TGTGCCAGCAGCGGAGTACAGGAGCAGTTCTTC. This chain links TRBV2 with TRBJ2-1; D is unresolved. V was cut by 6 bases and J by 10 bases, with 10 bases left in between. This CDR3 is built from 11 residues. CDR1 and CDR2 from the germline V gene are SNHLY and FYNNEI.

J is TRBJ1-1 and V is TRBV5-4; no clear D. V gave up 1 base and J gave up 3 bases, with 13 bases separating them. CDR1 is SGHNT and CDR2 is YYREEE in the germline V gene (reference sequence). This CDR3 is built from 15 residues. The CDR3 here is CASSLNGVGYTEAFF. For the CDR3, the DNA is TGTGCCAGCAGCTTGAATGGAGTGGGTTACACTGAAGCTTTCTTT.